This TCR beta chain was sequenced during a study of blood T cells in healthy people across ages. Healthy Caucasian individuals from Russia aged roughly 6 to 90 were enrolled as donors. As regards this clonotype: The junction and the germline gene differ at one end; a read error may be behind it.

The second PCR ran roughly 6 to 11 cycles with a sample-barcoded 5' primer and J-beta primers. TCRdb processed the 5' RACE reads anew with MiXCR; each CDR3 protein has one entry. The sample contains 750,000 to 950,000 distinct CDR3 sequences, around 24% of which appear only once. These data were likewise used in another study, on T cells of mothers and their children.

This TCR derives from a boy between 5 and 17 years old in good health. Input material: blood.

The CDR3, as DNA: TGCGGCGTTGTGGAGCAAAACATTCAGTACTTC. The encoded protein is CGVVEQNIQYF. The chain is built from TRBV29-1 and TRBJ2-4, with D hard to call. The CDR3 spans 11 residues. The germline gives CDR1 SQVTM, CDR2 ANQGSEA.